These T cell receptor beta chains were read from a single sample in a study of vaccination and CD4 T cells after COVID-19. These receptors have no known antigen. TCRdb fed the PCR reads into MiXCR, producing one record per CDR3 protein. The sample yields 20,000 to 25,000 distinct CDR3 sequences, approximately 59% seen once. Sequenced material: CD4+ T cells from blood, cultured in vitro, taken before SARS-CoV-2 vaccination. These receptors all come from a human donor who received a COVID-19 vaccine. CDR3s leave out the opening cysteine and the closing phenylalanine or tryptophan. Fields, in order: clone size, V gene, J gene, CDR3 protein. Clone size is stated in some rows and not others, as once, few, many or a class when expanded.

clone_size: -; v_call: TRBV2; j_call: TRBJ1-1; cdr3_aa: ASSVETDNTEAF
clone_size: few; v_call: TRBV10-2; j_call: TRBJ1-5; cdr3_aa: ASSPRGQLSNQPQH
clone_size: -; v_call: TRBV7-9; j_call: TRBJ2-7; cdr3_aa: ASSLEADRGEQY
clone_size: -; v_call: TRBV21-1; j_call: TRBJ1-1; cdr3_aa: PEGCGAEAF
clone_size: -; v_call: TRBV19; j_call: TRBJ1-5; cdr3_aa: ASSRPILGQPQH
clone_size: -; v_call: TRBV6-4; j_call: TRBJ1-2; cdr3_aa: ASSSYQTGSKEGYT
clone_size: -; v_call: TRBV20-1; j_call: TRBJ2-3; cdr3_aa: SARPPTDRTDTQY
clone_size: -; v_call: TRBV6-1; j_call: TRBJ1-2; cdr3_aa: ASSPFVNYGYT
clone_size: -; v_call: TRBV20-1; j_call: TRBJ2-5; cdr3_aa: SARGGETQY
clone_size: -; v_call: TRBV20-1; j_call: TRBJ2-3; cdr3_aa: SMKRGGASTDTQY
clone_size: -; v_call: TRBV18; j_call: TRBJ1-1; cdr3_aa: ASSPQEGLPNTEAF
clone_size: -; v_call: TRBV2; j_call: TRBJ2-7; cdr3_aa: ASSEPGQTD
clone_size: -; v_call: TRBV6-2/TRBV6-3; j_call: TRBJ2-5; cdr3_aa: ASKKTQETQY
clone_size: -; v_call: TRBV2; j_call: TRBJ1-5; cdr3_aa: ASSRTGEQPQH
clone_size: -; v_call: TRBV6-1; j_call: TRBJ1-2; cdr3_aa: ASSEAGTGIQDT
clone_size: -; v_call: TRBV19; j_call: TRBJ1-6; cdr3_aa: ASSIRDSYNSPLH
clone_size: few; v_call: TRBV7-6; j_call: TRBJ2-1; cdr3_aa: ASSSLGGAGGYNEQF
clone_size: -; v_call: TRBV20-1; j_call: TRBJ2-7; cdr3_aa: SARSGGYSYEQY
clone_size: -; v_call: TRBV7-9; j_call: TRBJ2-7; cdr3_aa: ASSHPGWGEQY
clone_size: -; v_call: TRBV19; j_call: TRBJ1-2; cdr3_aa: ASSTNVGGYT
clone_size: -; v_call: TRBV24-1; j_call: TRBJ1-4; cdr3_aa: ATSRGGLNEKLF
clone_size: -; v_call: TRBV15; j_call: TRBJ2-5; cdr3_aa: ATSRDRRLTRETQY
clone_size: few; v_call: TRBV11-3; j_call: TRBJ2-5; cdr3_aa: ASSSRDRGETQY
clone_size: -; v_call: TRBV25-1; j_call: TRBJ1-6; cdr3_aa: VSSAVSYNSPLH
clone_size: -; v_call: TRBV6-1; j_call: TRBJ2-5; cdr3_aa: ASTYGQGEREAQY
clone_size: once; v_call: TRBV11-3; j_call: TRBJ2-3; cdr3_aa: ASSLGRSATDTQY
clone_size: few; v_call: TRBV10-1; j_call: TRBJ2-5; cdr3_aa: ASSKDQETQY
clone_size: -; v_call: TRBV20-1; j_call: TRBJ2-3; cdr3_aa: SASRASGATSTDTQY
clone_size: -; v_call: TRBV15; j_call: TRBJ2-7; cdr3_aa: ATSREFNVDEQY
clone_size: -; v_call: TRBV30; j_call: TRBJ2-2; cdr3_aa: AWSEGTNTGELF
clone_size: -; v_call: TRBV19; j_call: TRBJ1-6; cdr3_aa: ASSISTDLGAYNSPLH
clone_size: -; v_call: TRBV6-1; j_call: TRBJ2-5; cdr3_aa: ASGTGVGETQY
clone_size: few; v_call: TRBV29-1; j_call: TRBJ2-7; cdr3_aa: SVLWASGGYEQY
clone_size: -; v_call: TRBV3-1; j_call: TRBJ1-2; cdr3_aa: ASSQALGQGNYGYT
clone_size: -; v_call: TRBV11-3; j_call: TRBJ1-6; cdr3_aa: ASSLAAGSPLH
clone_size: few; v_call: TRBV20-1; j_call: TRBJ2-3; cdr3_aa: SARDTNTDTQY
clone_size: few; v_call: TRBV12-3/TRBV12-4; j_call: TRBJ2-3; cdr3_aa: AIGGGVKDTQY
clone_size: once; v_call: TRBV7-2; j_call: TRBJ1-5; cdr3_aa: ASSRRTGDYQPQH
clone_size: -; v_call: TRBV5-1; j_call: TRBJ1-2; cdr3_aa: ASSLKDTTGYT
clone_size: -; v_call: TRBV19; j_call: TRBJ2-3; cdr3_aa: ASSIAGGGASDTQY
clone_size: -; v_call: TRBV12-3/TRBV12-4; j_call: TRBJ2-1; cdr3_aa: ASSFGARSYNEQF
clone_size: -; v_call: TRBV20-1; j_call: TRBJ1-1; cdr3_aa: SARERQGSGANTEAF
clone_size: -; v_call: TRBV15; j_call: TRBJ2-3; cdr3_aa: ATSRGGRSTDTQY
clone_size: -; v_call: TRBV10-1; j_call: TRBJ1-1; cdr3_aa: ASISDIENTEAF
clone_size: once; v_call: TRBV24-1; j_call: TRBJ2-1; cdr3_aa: ATSESVGEQF
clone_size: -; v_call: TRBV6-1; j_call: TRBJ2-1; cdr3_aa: ASSKEQGSWANEQF
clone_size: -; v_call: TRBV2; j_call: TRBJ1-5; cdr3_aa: ASESDRVWGNQPQH
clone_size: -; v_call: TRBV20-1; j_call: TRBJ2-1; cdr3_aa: SAREERGGANEQF
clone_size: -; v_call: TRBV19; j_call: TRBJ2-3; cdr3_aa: ASSRTSGGSETQY
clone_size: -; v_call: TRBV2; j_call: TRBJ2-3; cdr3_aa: ASSERSIRTDTQY
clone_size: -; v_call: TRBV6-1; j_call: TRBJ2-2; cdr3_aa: ASSGLVANTGELF
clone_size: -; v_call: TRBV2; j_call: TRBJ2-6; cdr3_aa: ASSRQDSGANVLT
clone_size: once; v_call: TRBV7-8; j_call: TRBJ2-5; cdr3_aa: ASSPLTSGQETQY
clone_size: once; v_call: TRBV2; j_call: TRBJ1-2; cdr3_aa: ASSEVRGFGYT
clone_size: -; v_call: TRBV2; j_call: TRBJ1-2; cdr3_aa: ASRDRAQNYGYT